Listed here are 9 T cell receptor beta chains from one sample, sequenced in a study of OX40 agonist ivuxolimab in advanced cancers. Using immunoSEQ multiplex PCR, the repertoire was profiled, and TCRdb retains in-frame clones only, with some absent. The sample holds 55,000 to 70,000 clones, about 83% seen once. The material sequenced was CD4+ or CD8+ T cells sorted from blood, taken in a trial of the OX40 agonist ivuxolimab. The receptors here all came from an adult with an advanced solid tumor such as melanoma, head and neck, liver or kidney cancer.

The V gene is TRBV29-1, the J gene TRBJ1-3; TRBD1 might be the D (6 bases). The germline gives CDR1 SQVTM, CDR2 ANQGSEA. The CDR3 has 14 amino acids. V lost 7 bases and J 7 bases, leaving 20 bases between the germline ends. In DNA form, the CDR3 reads TGCAGCGCCGCCGTCGGGGGCAGTCGGAACACCATATATTTT. As protein: CSAAVGGSRNTIYF. The whole variable domain, filled in from reference TRBV29-1 and TRBJ1-3, reads SAVISQKPSRDICQRGTSLTIQCQVDSQVTMMFWYRQQPGQSLTLIATANQGSEATYESGFVIDKFPISRPNLTFSTLTVSNMSPEDSSIYLCSAAVGGSRNTIYFGEGSWLTVV.

The chain joins TRBV14 to TRBJ2-7; D not certain. V lost 4 bases, J lost 3 bases, and 10 bases lay in between. CDR3 length: 13 residues. Germline CDR1 is SGHDN and CDR2 is FVKESK. CDR3 coding DNA: TGTGCCAGCAGCCCTGGATTCTACTACGAGCAGTACTTC. The encoded protein is CASSPGFYYEQYF. Drawing the rest from reference TRBV14 and TRBJ2-7, the complete variable domain is EAGVTQFPSHSVIEKGQTVTLRCDPISGHDNLYWYRRVMGKEIKFLLHFVKESKQDESGMPNNRFLAERTGGTYSTLKVQPAELEDSGVYFCASSPGFYYEQYFGPGTRLTVT.

The chain couples TRBV9 to TRBJ2-1; the match to TRBD2 covers 8 bases. The V gene end was trimmed by 2 bases and the J gene end by 1 base; junction bases not matched to a gene: 2. In germline, CDR1 is SGDLS, CDR2 YYNGEE. This CDR3 spans 15 amino acids. Here the CDR3 reads CASSVGGDSYNEQFF. The CDR3 DNA is TGTGCCAGCAGCGTCGGGGGGGATTCCTACAATGAGCAGTTCTTC.

This chain uses TRBV18 with TRBJ1-2, with 12 bases identical to TRBD1. CDR1 is KGHSH, CDR2 LQKENI, per germline. This CDR3 has 17 residues. The V and J ends lost 5 bases and 3 bases, in that order; junction bases with no gene match: 10. The CDR3 sequence: CASSSLGQGATDYGYTF. CDR3 DNA sequence: TGTGCCAGCTCATCCCTGGGACAGGGGGCAACGGACTATGGCTACACCTTC.

This clone was recorded only once. This chain connects TRBV5-1 to TRBJ1-4, with D maybe TRBD1 (6 bases). This CDR3 is 13 amino acids long. CDR1 is SGHRS and CDR2 is YFSETQ in the germline V gene. The germline V and J ends were trimmed by 6 bases and 6 bases, with 12 bases remaining between them. For the CDR3, the DNA is TGCGCCAGCAACGGGGGCCCGGATGAAAAACTGTTTTTT. Translating it yields CASNGGPDEKLFF.

The chain employs TRBV19 and TRBJ2-1; no firm D call. The V end lost 7 bases, the J end lost 0 bases, and 16 bases lay between the germline ends. This CDR3 is built from 16 residues. CDR1 is LNHDA, CDR2 SQIVND, per germline (reference sequence). The CDR3 DNA follows: TGTGCCAGTAAGCCCTCTCCCTCGAGCTCCTACAATGAGCAGTTCTTC. It encodes CASKPSPSSSYNEQFF.

V gene TRBV9 combines with J gene TRBJ1-2, with D possibly matching TRBD1 (6 bases). The CDR3 loop spans 13 amino acids. The V end was cut by 0 bases, the J end by 6 bases, with 9 bases between. Germline CDR1 reads SGDLS; CDR2 reads YYNGEE. The CDR3 bases are TGTGCCAGCAGCGTAGGGGGGGCGGATGGCTACACCTTC. As protein: CASSVGGADGYTF. Drawing the rest from reference TRBV9 and TRBJ1-2, the complete variable domain is DSGVTQTPKHLITATGQRVTLRCSPRSGDLSVYWYQQSLDQGLQFLIQYYNGEERAKGNILERFSAQQFPDLHSELNLSSLELGDSALYFCASSVGGADGYTFGSGTRLTVV.

The gene calls are TRBV7-2 and TRBJ2-5; D is perhaps TRBD2 (6 bases). CDR1 and CDR2 from the germline V gene are SGHTA and FQGNSA. The CDR3 consists of 13 residues. Trimming cost V 4 bases and J 7 bases, with 13 bases left between them. CDR3 in DNA: TGTGCCAGCAGCTATCTAGCGCGGGGGACCCAGTACTTC. This gives the protein CASSYLARGTQYF.

V usage is TRBV7-3 and J usage is TRBJ2-3, with no clear D. CDR1 is SGHTA and CDR2 is FQGTGA in the germline V gene. V was trimmed by 2 bases and J by 0 bases, leaving 9 bases between them. The CDR3 covers 15 residues. The CDR3 region has the DNA TGTGCCAGCAGCTTAGGGTACGCCAGCACAGATACGCAGTATTTT. Protein sequence: CASSLGYASTDTQYF.